This T cell receptor (beta chain) was recorded in a study of blood T cell repertoires in COVID-19. Across the study: The samples span acute and convalescent COVID-19 from the United States, Italy and Spain. Sources were T cells, B-cell-depleted T cells, or PBMCs; the material itself was cDNA or gDNA.

The V and J ends lost 6 bases and 8 bases, in that order; junction bases with no gene match: 6. The germline V gene encodes CDR1 MNHEY and CDR2 SVGAGI. The CDR3 length is 14 residues. How the authors handled the data: Amplification of reference gene primers provided the estimated nucleated cell counts. Clones were read by immunoSEQ multiplex PCR, and TCRdb kept only the in-frame ones, dropping some. The DNA gave D and trimming, while V, J and clone size come from that table. The sample holds 100,000 to 150,000 clones, 70% to 75% seen once. The chain employs TRBV6-5 and TRBJ2-1, with 11 bases aligning to TRBD2. The source of this sequence is a man aged 60 to 69 with acute or convalescent COVID-19. The sample comprised peripheral blood. CDR3 loop: CASRLAGAIHEQFF. CDR3 nucleotide sequence: TGTGCCAGCAGACTAGCGGGAGCCATACATGAGCAGTTCTTC.